The entry below describes one T cell receptor (beta chain). The antigen remains undetermined. This record belongs to a study of shared clonotypes between healthy human individuals. General study results and limits: Around 5.3% of naive CD4 clonotypes were shared across several donors.

The split of CD4+ cells yielded CD45RA+ naive and CD45RA-negative memory subsets. Clones were read by immunoSEQ multiplex PCR, and TCRdb kept only the in-frame ones, dropping some. The data show about 1.5 million clones, roughly 96% seen once. The CDR3 runs 15 residues. Germline V gene sequence: CDR1 LNHNV, CDR2 YYDKDF (reference sequence). V shed 3 bases and J 4 bases; nucleotides not matched to a gene: 8. The receptor was isolated from a man aged 25 to 40 in good health. Specimen: naive CD4+ T cells sorted from blood. Stated subset: CD45RA+ positively selected. This chain uses TRBV15 with TRBJ1-2, with 7 bases identical to TRBD1. DNA for the CDR3: TGTGCCACCAGCAGGACACTGGGACAGCCCTATGGCTACACCTTC. Protein sequence: CATSRTLGQPYGYTF.